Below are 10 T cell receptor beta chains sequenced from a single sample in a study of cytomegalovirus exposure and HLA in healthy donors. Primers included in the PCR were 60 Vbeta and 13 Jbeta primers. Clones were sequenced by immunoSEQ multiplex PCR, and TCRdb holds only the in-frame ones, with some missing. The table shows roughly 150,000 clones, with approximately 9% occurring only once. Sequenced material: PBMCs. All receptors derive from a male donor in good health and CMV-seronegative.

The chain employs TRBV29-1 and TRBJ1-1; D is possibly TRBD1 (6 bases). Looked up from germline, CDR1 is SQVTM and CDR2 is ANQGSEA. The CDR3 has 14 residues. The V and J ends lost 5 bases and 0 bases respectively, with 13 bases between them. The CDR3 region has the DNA TGCAGCGTTTCCGGGACATCCATGAACACTGAAGCTTTCTTT. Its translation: CSVSGTSMNTEAFF.

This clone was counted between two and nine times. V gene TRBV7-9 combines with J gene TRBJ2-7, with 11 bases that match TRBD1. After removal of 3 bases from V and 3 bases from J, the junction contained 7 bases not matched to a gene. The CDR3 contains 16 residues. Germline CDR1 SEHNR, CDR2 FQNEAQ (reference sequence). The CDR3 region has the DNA TGTGCCAGCAGCTTTCCCTGGGGACAGGGGGGCTACGAGCAGTACTTC. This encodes CASSFPWGQGGYEQYF. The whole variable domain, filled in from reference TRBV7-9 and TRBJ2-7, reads DTGVSQNPRHKITKRGQNVTFRCDPISEHNRLYWYRQTLGQGPEFLTYFQNEAQLEKSRLLSDRFSAERPKGSFSTLEIQRTEQGDSAMYLCASSFPWGQGGYEQYFGPGTRLTVT.

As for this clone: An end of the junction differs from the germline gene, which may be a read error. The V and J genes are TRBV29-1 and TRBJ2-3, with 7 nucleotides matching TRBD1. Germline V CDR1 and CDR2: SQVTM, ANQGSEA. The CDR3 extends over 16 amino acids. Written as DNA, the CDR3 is TGCAGCGTTGAAGCCTGGACAGGCCGAAGCACAGATAAGCAGTATTTT. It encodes CSVEAWTGRSTDKQYF.

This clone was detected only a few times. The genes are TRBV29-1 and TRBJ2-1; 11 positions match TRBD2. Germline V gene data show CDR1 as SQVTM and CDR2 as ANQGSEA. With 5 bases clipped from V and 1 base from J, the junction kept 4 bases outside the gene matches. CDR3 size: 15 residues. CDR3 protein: CSVLGLAGSYNEQFF. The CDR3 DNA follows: TGCAGCGTTCTAGGACTAGCGGGTTCCTACAATGAGCAGTTCTTC.

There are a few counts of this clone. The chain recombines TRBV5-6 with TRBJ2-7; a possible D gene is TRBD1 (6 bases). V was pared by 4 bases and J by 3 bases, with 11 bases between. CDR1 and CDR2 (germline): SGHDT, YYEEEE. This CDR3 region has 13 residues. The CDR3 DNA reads TGTGCCAGCAGCGCCGGACAGTTCTACGAGCAGTACTTC. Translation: CASSAGQFYEQYF.

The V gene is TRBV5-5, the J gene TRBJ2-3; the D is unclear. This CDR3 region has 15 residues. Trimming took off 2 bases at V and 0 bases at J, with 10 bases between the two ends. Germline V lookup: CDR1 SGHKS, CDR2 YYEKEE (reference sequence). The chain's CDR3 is CASSFGQASTDTQYF. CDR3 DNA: TGTGCCAGCAGCTTTGGGCAGGCTAGCACAGATACGCAGTATTTT.

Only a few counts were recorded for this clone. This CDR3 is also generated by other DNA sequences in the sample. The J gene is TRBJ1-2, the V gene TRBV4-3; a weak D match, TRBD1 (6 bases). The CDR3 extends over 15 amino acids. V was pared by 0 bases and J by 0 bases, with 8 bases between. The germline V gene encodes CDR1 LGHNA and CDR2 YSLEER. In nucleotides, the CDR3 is TGCGCCAGCAGCCAAGATAGGACAGCTAACTATGGCTACACCTTC. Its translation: CASSQDRTANYGYTF.

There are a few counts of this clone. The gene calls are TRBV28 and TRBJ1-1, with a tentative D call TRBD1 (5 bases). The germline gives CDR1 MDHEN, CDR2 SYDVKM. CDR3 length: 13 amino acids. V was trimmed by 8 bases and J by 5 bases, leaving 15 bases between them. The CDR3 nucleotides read TGTGCCAGCGGATGGGGCGCGGCGACTGAAGCTTTCTTT. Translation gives CASGWGAATEAFF.

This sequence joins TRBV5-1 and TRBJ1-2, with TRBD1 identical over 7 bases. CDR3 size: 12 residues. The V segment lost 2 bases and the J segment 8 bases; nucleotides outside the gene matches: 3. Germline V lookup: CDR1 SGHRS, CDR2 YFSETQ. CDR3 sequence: CASSFTGEGYTF. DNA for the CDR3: TGCGCCAGCAGCTTTACAGGGGAGGGCTACACCTTC.

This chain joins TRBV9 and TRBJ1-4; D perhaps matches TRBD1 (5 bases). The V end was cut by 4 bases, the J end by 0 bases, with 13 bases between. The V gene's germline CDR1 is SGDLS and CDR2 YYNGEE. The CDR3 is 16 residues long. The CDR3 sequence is CASSLAGDATNEKLFF. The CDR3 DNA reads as TGTGCCAGCAGCCTCGCGGGGGACGCAACTAATGAAAAACTGTTTTTT.